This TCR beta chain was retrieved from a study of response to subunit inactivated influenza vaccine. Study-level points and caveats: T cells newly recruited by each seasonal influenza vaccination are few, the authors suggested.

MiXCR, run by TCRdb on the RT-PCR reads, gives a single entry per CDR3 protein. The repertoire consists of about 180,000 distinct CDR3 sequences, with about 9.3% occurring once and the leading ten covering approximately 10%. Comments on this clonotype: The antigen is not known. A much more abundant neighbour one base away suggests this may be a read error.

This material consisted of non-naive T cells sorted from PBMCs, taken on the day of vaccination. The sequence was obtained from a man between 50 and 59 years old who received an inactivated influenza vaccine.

The DNA of the CDR3 is TGTGCCAGCAGCAGGACTAGCGGGCTCTCCTACAATGAGCAGTTCTTC. Translation: CASSRTSGLSYNEQFF. The chain recombines TRBV3-1 with TRBJ2-1, with 11 bases aligning to TRBD2. The germline CDR1 and CDR2 sequences are LGHDT and YNNKEL (reference sequence). There are 16 residues in the CDR3. V was pared by 5 bases and J by 0 bases, with 3 bases of the junction left unmatched.